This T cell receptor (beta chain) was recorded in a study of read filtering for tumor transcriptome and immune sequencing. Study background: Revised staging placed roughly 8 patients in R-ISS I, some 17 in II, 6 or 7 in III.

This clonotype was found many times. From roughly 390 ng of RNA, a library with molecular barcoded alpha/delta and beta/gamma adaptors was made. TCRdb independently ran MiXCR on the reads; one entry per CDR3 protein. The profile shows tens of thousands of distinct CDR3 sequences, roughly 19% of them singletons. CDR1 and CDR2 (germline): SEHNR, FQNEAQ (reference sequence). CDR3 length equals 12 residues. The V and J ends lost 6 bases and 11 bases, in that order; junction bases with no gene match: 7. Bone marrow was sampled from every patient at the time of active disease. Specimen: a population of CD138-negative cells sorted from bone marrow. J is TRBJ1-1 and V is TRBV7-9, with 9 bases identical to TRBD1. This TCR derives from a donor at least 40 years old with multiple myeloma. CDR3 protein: CASRGQGHEAFF. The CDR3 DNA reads TGTGCCAGCAGGGGACAGGGACATGAGGCTTTCTTT.